These 2 T cell receptor beta chains share one sample of origin, sequenced in a study of regulatory T cells in long-lasting Graves disease. Time point of the sample: persistent/refractory GD, antithyroid drugs over 5 years with positive TRAb. RNA extracted from PBMCs served as the sequencing template. In building TCR beta libraries, iRepertoire HTBI primers were used together with Arm-PCR of CDR3 regions. In TCRdb, the multiplex PCR reads were re-called with MiXCR into one record per CDR3 protein. Of over 450,000 distinct CDR3 sequences in the sample, under 25% were seen once. This sample comprised peripheral blood mononuclear cells (PBMCs), obtained when the disease was refractory, from a patient treated with antithyroid drugs. The source is a female donor with Graves disease.

In this sample, this clonotype turned up many times. The chain carries TRBV28 and TRBJ2-7; 8 nucleotides match TRBD1. Trimming at V came to 3 bases and at J to 6 bases, leaving 10 bases not matched to a gene. The CDR3 sequence is 15 residues long. CDR1 is MDHEN and CDR2 is SYDVKM in the germline V gene. The CDR3 region has the DNA TGTGCCAGCAGTTTTTGGGGACAGGAGACCGGCGAGCAGTACTTC. This sequence encodes CASSFWGQETGEQYF. Full variable domain (remainder filled in from reference TRBV28 and TRBJ2-7): DVKVTQSSRYLVKRTGEKVFLECVQDMDHENMFWYRQDPGLGLRLIYFSYDVKMKEKGDIPEGYSVSREKKERFSLILESASTNQTSMYLCASSFWGQETGEQYFGPGTRLTVT.

Only a few counts were recorded for this clonotype. The rearrangement uses TRBV6-2 or TRBV6-3 and TRBJ2-3; perhaps TRBD2 as D (5 bases). Germline V gives CDR1 MNHEY, CDR2 SVGEGT. Trimming took off 4 bases at V and 1 base at J, with 6 bases between the two ends. The length of the CDR3 is 13 residues. The CDR3 nucleotides are TGTGCCAGCAGTTGGGGAGGCACAGATACGCAGTATTTT. This encodes CASSWGGTDTQYF.